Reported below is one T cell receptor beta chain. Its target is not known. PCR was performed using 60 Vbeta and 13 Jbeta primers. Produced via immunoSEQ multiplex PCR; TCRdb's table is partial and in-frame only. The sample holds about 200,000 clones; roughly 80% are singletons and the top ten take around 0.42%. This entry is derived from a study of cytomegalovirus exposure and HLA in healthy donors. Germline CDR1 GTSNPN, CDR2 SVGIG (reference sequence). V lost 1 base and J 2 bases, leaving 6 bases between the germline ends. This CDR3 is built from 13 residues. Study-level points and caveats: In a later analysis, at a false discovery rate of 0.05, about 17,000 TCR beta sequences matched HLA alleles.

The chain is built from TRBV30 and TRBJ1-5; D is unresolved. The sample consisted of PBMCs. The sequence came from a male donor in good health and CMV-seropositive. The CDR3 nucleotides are TGTGCCTGGAGTGGAGGCGGCAATCAGCCCCAGCATTTT. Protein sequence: CAWSGGGNQPQHF.